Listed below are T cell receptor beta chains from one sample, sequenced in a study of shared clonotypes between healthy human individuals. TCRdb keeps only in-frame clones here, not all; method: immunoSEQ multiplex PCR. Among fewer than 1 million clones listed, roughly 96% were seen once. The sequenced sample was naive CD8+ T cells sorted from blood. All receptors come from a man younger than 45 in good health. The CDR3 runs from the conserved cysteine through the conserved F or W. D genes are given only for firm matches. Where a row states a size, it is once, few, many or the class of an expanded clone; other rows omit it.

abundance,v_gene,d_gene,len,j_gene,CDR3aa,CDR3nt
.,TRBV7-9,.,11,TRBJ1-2,CASSLDLGYTF,TGTGCCAGCAGCTTGGACCTGGGCTACACCTTC
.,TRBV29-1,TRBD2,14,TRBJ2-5,CSAGLAGLQETQYF,TGCAGCGCTGGACTAGCGGGATTACAAGAGACCCAGTACTTC
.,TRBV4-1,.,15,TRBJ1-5,CASSREGGDNQPQHF,TGCGCCAGCAGCCGAGAAGGGGGAGACAATCAGCCCCAGCATTTT
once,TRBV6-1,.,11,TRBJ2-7,CASRTGNEQYF,TGTGCCAGCAGAACGGGTAACGAGCAGTACTTC
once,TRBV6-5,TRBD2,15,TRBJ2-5,CASSSSGSGGETQYF,TGTGCCAGCAGTTCCAGCGGGAGTGGTGGGGAGACCCAGTACTTC
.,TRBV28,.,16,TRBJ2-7,CASTRYRDQPSYEQYF,TGTGCCAGCACCCGATACCGGGACCAACCCTCCTACGAGCAGTACTTC
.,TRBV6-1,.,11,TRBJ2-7,CASSGRGEQYF,TGTGCCAGCAGTGGAAGAGGCGAGCAGTACTTC
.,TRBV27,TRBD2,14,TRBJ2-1,CASSPLAEYNEQFF,TGTGCCAGCAGTCCACTAGCGGAATACAATGAGCAGTTCTTC
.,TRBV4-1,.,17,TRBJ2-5,CASSQELETSPQETQYF,TGCGCCAGCAGCCAAGAGCTAGAGACATCGCCCCAAGAGACCCAGTACTTC
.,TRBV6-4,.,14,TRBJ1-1,CASRYTQGNTEAFF,TGTGCCAGCAGGTACACACAGGGGAACACTGAAGCTTTCTTT
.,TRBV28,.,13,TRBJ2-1,CASRGVSYNEQFF,TGTGCCAGTAGGGGAGTCTCCTACAATGAGCAGTTCTTC
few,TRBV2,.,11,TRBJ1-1,CASMGRGVAFF,TGTGCCAGCATGGGGAGAGGGGTAGCTTTCTTT
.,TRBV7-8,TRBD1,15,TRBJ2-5,CASSTWTGVRETQYF,TGTGCCAGCAGCACGTGGACAGGGGTCCGAGAGACCCAGTACTTC
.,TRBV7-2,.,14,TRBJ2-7,CASSPPLSVYEQYF,TGTGCCAGCAGCCCCCCCTTATCTGTCTACGAGCAGTACTTC
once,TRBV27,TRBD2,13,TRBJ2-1,CASSLAGDNEQFF,TGTGCCAGCAGTCTAGCGGGCGACAATGAGCAGTTCTTC
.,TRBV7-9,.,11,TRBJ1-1,CASSYGGRAFF,TGTGCCAGCAGCTACGGAGGTCGAGCTTTCTTT
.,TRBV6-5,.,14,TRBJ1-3,CATSQGGPGNTIYF,TGTGCCACTTCTCAGGGAGGGCCTGGAAACACCATATATTTT
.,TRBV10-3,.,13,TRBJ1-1,CAISEGKITEAFF,TGTGCCATCAGTGAGGGAAAAATCACTGAAGCTTTCTTT
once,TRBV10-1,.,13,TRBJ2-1,CASSATLSDEQFF,TGCGCCAGCAGTGCGACCCTCTCCGATGAGCAGTTCTTC
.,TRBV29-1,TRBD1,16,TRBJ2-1,CSVQGQGQGSYNEQFF,TGCAGCGTTCAAGGCCAGGGACAGGGATCCTACAATGAGCAGTTCTTC
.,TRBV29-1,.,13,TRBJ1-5,CSAQGLGNQPQHF,TGCAGCGCTCAGGGCCTGGGGAATCAGCCCCAGCATTTT
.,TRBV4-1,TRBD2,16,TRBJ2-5,CASSQGLAGVRETQYF,TGCGCCAGCAGCCAAGGGTTAGCGGGAGTTCGAGAGACCCAGTACTTC
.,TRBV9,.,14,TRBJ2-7,CASSVDPGDYEQYF,TGTGCCAGCAGCGTAGACCCGGGGGACTACGAGCAGTACTTC
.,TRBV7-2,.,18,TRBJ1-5,CASSLENSHSDSNQPQHF,TGTGCCAGCAGCTTAGAGAACAGCCACTCTGATAGCAATCAGCCCCAGCATTTT
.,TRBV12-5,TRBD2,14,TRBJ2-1,CASGLAGGFHEQFF,TGTGCTAGTGGTTTAGCGGGAGGGTTCCATGAGCAGTTCTTC
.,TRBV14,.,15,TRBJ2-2,CASSPRGMNTGELFF,TGTGCCAGCAGCCCCCGCGGCATGAACACCGGGGAGCTGTTTTTT
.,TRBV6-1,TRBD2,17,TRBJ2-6,CASSVASGSSGANVLTF,TGTGCCAGCAGTGTTGCTAGCGGGAGCTCTGGGGCCAACGTCCTGACTTTC
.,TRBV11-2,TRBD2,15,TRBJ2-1,CASSLLAGVPNEQFF,TGTGCCAGCAGCCTACTAGCGGGAGTACCCAATGAGCAGTTCTTC
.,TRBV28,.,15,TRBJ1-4,CASSFSIEGWEKLFF,TGTGCCAGCAGTTTCTCCATTGAGGGTTGGGAAAAACTGTTTTTT
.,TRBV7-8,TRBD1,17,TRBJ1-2,CASSLAHGETGGIFDTF,TGTGCCAGCAGCTTAGCTCACGGGGAGACAGGGGGTATCTTTGACACCTTC
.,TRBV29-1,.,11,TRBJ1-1,CSVGPDFSAFF,TGCAGCGTCGGACCAGACTTCTCCGCTTTCTTT
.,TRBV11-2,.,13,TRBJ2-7,CASSLAPAWEQYF,TGTGCCAGCAGCTTAGCTCCGGCTTGGGAGCAGTACTTC
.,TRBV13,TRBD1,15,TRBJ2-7,CASSITGTGFYEQYF,TGTGCCAGCAGCATAACCGGGACAGGGTTCTACGAGCAGTACTTC
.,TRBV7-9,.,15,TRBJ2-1,CASSLAPGSGYEQFF,TGTGCCAGCAGCTTAGCGCCCGGGAGCGGCTATGAGCAGTTCTTC
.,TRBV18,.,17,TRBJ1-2,CASSPTADGMGNYGYTF,TGTGCCAGCTCACCAACGGCCGATGGAATGGGGAACTATGGCTACACCTTC
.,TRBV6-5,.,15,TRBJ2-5,CASSYSIRGSETQYF,TGTGCCAGCAGTTACTCGATCCGAGGGTCGGAGACCCAGTACTTC
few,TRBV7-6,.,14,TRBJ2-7,CASSLSPVGGEQYF,TGTGCCAGCAGCTTATCTCCCGTTGGGGGCGAGCAGTACTTC
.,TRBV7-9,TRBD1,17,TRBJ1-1,CASSPRGRGRENTEAFF,TGTGCCAGCAGCCCTCGGGGCAGGGGGCGAGAGAACACTGAAGCTTTCTTT
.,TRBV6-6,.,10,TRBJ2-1,CASMGNEQFF,TGTGCCAGCATGGGCAATGAGCAGTTCTTC
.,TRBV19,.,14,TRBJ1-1,CASSIDTGFTEAFF,TGTGCCAGTAGTATCGACACAGGGTTTACTGAAGCTTTCTTT
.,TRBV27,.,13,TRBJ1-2,CASGPAGRYGYTF,TGTGCCAGCGGTCCAGCAGGTCGCTATGGCTACACCTTC
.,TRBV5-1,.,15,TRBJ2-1,CASSSDTGSYNEQFF,TGCGCCAGCAGCTCCGATACGGGGTCTTACAATGAGCAGTTCTTC
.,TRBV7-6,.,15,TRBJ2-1,CASSPVGLNYNEQFF,TGTGCCAGCAGCCCAGTAGGGCTTAACTACAATGAGCAGTTCTTC
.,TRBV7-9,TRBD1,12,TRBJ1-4,CAGGQGKEKLFF,TGTGCCGGGGGACAGGGGAAAGAAAAACTGTTTTTT
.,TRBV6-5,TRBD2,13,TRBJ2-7,CASSYAGDYEQYF,TGTGCCAGCAGTTACGCGGGAGACTACGAGCAGTACTTC
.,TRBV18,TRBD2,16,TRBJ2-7,CASSPPGLATAYEQYF,TGTGCCAGCTCACCTCCTGGACTAGCGACCGCCTACGAGCAGTACTTC
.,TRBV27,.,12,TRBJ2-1,CASSLVGGVQFF,TGTGCCAGTTCTTTGGTGGGGGGCGTGCAGTTCTTC
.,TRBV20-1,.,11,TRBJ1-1,CSAPDITEAFF,TGCAGTGCCCCTGATATCACTGAAGCTTTCTTT
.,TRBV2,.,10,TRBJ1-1,CASSDAEAFF,TGTGCCAGCAGTGACGCTGAAGCTTTCTTT
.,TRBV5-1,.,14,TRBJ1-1,CASSLRGMNTEAFF,TGCGCCAGCAGCTTGAGGGGGATGAACACTGAAGCTTTCTTT